This T cell receptor beta chain is from a study of blood T cell repertoires in COVID-19. Study-wide background: Some COVID-19 samples were acute and others convalescent; all came from the United States, Italy and Spain. T cells, B-cell-depleted T cells, or PBMCs supplied cDNA or gDNA.

As processed by the authors: Reference gene primer amplification yielded estimated nucleated cell counts. TCRdb keeps only in-frame clones here, not all; method: immunoSEQ multiplex PCR. V, J and clone size are taken as reported in that table, and D and trimming were inferred from the DNA itself. The table has approximately 40,000 clones, about 90% seen once. The sequence was obtained from a man in his sixties with acute or convalescent COVID-19. Material: peripheral blood.

CDR3 sequence: CASSQGDRPGGANVLTF. CDR3 in DNA: TGTGCCAGCAGCCAAGGGGACAGGCCCGGAGGGGCCAACGTCCTGACTTTC. V and J are TRBV3-1 (or the pseudogene TRBV3-2) and TRBJ2-6; TRBD1 agrees at 8 bases. V shed 1 base, J shed 4 bases, and the junction held 6 bases outside the gene matches. Germline V CDR1 and CDR2: LGHDT, YNNKEL (reference sequence). The CDR3 length is 17 residues.